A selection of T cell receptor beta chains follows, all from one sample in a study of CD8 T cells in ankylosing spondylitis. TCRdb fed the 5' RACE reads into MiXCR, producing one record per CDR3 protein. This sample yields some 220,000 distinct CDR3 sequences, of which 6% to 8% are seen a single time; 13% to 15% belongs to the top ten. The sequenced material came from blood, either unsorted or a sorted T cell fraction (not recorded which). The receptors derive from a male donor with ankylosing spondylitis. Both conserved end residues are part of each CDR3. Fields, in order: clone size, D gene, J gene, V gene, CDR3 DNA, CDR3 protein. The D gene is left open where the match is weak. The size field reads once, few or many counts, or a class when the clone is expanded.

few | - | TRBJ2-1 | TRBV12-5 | TGTGCTAGTGGTTTGGTAGTAGGAGAGGAGCAGTTCTTC | CASGLVVGEEQFF
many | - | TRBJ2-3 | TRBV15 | TGTGCCACCCGAGTAGCCGGCGATACGCAGTATTTT | CATRVAGDTQYF
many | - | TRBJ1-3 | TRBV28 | TGTGCCAGCAGTTTCAGGGGAAGTAACACCATATATTTT | CASSFRGSNTIYF
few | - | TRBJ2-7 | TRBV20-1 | TGCAGTGCTAGTGGCGGAGCCTACGAGCAGTACTTC | CSASGGAYEQYF
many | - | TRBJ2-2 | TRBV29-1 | TGCAGCGTTGAACGAACCGGGGAGCTGTTTTTT | CSVERTGELFF
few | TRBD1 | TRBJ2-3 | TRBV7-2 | TGTGCCAGCAGCCCAGGGGGCGGTTGGGGGGCAGATACGCAGTATTTT | CASSPGGGWGADTQYF
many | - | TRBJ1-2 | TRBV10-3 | TGTGCCATCAGTGTAAGGGGGAACTATGGCTACACCTTC | CAISVRGNYGYTF
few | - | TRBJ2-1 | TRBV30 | TGTGCCTGGAGTGTGGGGGCCTCCTACAATGAGCAGTTCTTC | CAWSVGASYNEQFF
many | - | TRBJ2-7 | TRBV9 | TGTGCCAGCAGCCCCCAGCGGGGACACCACGAGCAGTACTTC | CASSPQRGHHEQYF
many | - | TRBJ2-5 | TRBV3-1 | TGTGCCAGCAGCCAGTACGGGACCGACTCTGTCGAGACCCAGTACTTC | CASSQYGTDSVETQYF
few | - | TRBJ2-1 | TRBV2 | TGTGCCAGCAGTGAATCACCAGGTTCCTACAATGAGCAGTTCTTC | CASSESPGSYNEQFF
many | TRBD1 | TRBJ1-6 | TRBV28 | TGTGCCAGCAGGGCCGGACAGGGAGGTTCACCCCTCCACTTT | CASRAGQGGSPLHF
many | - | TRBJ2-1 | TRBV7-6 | TGTGCCAGCAGCTTTACGGGACACCTCTACAATGAGCAGTTCTTC | CASSFTGHLYNEQFF
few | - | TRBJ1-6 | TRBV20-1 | TGCAGTGCTACAGGGCACAGCTCCTATAATTCACCCCTCCACTTT | CSATGHSSYNSPLHF
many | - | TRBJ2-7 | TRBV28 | TGTGCCAGCACAGGGGATTACGAGCAGTACTTC | CASTGDYEQYF